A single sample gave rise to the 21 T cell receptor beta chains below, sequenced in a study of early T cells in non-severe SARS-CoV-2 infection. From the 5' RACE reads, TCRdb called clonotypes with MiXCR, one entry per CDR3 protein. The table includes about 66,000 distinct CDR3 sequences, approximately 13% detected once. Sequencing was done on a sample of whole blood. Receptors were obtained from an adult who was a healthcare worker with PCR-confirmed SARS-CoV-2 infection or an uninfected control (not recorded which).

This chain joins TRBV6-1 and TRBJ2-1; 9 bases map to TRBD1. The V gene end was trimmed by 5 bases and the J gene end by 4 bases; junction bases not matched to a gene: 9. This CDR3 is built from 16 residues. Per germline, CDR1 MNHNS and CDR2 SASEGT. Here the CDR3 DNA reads TGTGCCAGCAGTCGATACGGGACAGGGAAATACAATGAGCAGTTCTTC. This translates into CASSRYGTGKYNEQFF.

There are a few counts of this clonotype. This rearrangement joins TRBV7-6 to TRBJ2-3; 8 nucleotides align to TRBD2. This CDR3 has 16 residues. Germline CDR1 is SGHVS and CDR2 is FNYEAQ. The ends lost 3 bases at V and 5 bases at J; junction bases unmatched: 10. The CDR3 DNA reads TGTGCCAGCAGCTTCAAAGCGGGAGAGACAGGAGATACGCAGTATTTT. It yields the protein CASSFKAGETGDTQYF.

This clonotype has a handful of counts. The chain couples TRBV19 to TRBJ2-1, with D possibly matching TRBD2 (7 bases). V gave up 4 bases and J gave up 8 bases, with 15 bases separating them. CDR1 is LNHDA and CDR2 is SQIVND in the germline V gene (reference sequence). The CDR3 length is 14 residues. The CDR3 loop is CASSKGGAADEQFF. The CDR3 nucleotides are TGTGCCAGTAGTAAAGGGGGGGCGGCCGATGAGCAGTTCTTC.

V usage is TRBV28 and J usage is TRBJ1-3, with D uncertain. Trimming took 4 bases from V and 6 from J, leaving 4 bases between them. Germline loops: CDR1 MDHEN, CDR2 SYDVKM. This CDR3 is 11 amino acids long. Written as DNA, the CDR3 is TGTGCCAGCAGTTCGCTAAACACCATATATTTT. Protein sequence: CASSSLNTIYF.

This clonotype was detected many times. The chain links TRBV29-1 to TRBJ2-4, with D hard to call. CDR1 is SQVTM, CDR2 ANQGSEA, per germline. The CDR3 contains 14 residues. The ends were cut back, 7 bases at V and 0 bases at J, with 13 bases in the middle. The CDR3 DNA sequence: TGCAGCGCCCGAGAGGCCCTAGCCAAAAACATTCAGTACTTC. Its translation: CSAREALAKNIQYF.

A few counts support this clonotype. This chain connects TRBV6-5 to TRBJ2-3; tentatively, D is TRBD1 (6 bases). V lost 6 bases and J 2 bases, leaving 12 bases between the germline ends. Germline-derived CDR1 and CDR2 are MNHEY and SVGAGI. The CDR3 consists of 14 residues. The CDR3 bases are TGTGCCAGCAGGTTAGCAGGGGCCACAGATACGCAGTATTTT. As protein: CASRLAGATDTQYF.

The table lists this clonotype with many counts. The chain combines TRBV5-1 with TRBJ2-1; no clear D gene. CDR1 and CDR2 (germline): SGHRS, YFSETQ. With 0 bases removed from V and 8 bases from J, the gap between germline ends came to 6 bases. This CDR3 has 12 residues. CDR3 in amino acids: CASSLEDHEQFF. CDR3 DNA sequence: TGCGCCAGCAGCTTGGAGGACCATGAGCAGTTCTTC.

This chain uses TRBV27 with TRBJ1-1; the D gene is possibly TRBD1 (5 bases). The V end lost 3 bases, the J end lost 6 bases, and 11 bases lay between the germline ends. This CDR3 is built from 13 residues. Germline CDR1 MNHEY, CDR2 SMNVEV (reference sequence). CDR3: CASSFRGGAEAFF. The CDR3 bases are TGTGCCAGCAGTTTTAGGGGAGGCGCTGAAGCTTTCTTT.

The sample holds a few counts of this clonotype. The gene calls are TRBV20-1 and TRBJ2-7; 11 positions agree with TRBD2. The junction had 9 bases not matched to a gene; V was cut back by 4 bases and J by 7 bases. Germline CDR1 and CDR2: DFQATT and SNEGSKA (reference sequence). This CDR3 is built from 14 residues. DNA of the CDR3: TGCAGTGCTACCCACCTAGCGGGAGGTCGGGAGCAGTACTTC. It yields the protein CSATHLAGGREQYF.

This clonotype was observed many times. The CDR3 nucleotides read TGCACCAGCAGCCAAGATGTAGCGGGAGGACCAGATACGCAGTATTTT. Translated, it gives CTSSQDVAGGPDTQYF. V usage is TRBV1 and J usage is TRBJ2-3; TRBD2, the D gene given by the table, was not confirmed from the DNA. TRBV1 is reported as a pseudogene. The length of the CDR3 is 16 residues.

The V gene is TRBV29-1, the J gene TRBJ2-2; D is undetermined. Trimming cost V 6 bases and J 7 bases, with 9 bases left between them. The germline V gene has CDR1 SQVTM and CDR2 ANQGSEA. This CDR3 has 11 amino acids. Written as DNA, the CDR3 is TGCAGCGTAGATTCTAGCGGGGAGCTGTTTTTT. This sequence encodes CSVDSSGELFF.

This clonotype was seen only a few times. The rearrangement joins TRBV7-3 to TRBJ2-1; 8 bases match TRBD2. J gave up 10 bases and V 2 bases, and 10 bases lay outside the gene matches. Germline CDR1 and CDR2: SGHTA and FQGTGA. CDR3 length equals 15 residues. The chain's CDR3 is CASSLGTSLVSEQFF. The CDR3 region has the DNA TGTGCCAGCAGCTTAGGGACTAGTCTAGTTAGCGAGCAGTTCTTC.

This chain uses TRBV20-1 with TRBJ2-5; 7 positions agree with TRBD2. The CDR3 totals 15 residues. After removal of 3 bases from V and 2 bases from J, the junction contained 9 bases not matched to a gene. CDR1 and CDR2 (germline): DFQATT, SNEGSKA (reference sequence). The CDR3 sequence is CSASNRLARQETQYF. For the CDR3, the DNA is TGCAGTGCTAGTAATCGACTAGCACGTCAAGAGACCCAGTACTTC.

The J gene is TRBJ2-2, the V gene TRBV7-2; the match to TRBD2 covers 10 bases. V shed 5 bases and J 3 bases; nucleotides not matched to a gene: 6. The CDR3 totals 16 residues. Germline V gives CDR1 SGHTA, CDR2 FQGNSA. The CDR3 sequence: CASSPLAGSYTGELFF. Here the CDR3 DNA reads TGTGCCAGCAGCCCACTAGCGGGATCTTACACCGGGGAGCTGTTTTTT.

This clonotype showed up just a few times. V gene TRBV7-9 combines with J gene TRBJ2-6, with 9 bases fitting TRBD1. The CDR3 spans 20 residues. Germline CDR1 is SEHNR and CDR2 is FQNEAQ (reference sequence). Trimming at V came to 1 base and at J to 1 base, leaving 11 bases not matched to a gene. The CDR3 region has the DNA TGTGCCAGCAGCTTAGAGAACGCACAGGGGGCGCTTTCTGGGGCCAACGTCCTGACTTTC. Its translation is CASSLENAQGALSGANVLTF.

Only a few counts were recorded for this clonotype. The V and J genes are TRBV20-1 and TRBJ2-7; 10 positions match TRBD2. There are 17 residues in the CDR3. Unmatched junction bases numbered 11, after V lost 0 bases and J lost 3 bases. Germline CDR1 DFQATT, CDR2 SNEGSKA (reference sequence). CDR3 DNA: TGCAGTGCTAGAGACCCTGTAGCGGGAGGTACCTACTACGAGCAGTACTTC. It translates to CSARDPVAGGTYYEQYF.

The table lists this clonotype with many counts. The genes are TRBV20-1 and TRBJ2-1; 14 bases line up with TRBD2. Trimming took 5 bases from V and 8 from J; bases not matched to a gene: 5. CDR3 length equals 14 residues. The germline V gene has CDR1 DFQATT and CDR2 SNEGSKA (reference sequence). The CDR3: CSAPGTSGSYEQFF. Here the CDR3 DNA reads TGCAGTGCTCCCGGGACTAGCGGGAGCTATGAGCAGTTCTTC.

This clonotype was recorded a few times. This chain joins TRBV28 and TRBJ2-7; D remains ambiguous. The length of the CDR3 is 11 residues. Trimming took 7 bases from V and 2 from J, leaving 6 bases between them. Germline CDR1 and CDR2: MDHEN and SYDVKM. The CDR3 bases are TGTGCCAGCACATCTACCTACGAGCAGTACTTC. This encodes CASTSTYEQYF.

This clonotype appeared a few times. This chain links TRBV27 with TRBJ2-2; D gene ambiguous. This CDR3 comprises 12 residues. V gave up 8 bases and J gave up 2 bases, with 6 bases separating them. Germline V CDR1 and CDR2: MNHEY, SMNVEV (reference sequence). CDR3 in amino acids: CASGGNTGELFF. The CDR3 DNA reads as TGTGCCAGCGGCGGTAACACCGGGGAGCTGTTTTTT.

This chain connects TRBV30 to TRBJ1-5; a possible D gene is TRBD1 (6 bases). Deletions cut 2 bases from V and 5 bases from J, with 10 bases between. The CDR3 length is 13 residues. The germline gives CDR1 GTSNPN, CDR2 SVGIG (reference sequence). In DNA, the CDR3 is TGTGCCTGGAGTCCCCAGGGGTATCAGCCCCAGCATTTT. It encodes CAWSPQGYQPQHF.

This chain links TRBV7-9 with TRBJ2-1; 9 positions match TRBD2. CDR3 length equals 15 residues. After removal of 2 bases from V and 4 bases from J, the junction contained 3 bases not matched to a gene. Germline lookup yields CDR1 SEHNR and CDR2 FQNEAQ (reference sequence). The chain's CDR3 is CASSLLAGLYNEQFF. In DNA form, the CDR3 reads TGTGCCAGCAGCTTACTAGCGGGATTATACAATGAGCAGTTCTTC.